This T cell receptor beta chain was observed in a study of cytomegalovirus exposure and HLA in healthy donors. Study in general: Within an early data release were about 85 million unique TCRs drawn from HLA-typed donors.

The CDR3 spans 14 residues. V shed 7 bases, J shed 4 bases, and the junction held 3 bases outside the gene matches. From germline, CDR1 is SNHLY and CDR2 FYNNEI. This clone came up a few times. Its antigen is unknown. Other DNA sequences in this specimen translate into the identical CDR3. Primers: 60 Vbeta forward and 13 Jbeta reverse. TCRdb's table, derived via immunoSEQ multiplex PCR, lists solely in-frame clones and lacks some. The data hold 150,000 to 200,000 clones, with roughly 80% observed a single time. Findings of the study overall: Most of the TCR beta V segments (in an earlier analysis) were productive either about 87% or about 30% of the time. In a later analysis, an Asian-associated ancestry cluster reportedly showed fewer N-insertions than the 666-donor mean.

The sequence was collected from a male donor in good health and CMV-seropositive. The V and J genes are TRBV2 and TRBJ1-5; TRBD1 agrees at 11 bases. The sample taken for sequencing was PBMCs. The CDR3: CASTGTGGNQPQHF. The CDR3 coding sequence is TGTGCCAGCACCGGGACAGGGGGTAATCAGCCCCAGCATTTT.